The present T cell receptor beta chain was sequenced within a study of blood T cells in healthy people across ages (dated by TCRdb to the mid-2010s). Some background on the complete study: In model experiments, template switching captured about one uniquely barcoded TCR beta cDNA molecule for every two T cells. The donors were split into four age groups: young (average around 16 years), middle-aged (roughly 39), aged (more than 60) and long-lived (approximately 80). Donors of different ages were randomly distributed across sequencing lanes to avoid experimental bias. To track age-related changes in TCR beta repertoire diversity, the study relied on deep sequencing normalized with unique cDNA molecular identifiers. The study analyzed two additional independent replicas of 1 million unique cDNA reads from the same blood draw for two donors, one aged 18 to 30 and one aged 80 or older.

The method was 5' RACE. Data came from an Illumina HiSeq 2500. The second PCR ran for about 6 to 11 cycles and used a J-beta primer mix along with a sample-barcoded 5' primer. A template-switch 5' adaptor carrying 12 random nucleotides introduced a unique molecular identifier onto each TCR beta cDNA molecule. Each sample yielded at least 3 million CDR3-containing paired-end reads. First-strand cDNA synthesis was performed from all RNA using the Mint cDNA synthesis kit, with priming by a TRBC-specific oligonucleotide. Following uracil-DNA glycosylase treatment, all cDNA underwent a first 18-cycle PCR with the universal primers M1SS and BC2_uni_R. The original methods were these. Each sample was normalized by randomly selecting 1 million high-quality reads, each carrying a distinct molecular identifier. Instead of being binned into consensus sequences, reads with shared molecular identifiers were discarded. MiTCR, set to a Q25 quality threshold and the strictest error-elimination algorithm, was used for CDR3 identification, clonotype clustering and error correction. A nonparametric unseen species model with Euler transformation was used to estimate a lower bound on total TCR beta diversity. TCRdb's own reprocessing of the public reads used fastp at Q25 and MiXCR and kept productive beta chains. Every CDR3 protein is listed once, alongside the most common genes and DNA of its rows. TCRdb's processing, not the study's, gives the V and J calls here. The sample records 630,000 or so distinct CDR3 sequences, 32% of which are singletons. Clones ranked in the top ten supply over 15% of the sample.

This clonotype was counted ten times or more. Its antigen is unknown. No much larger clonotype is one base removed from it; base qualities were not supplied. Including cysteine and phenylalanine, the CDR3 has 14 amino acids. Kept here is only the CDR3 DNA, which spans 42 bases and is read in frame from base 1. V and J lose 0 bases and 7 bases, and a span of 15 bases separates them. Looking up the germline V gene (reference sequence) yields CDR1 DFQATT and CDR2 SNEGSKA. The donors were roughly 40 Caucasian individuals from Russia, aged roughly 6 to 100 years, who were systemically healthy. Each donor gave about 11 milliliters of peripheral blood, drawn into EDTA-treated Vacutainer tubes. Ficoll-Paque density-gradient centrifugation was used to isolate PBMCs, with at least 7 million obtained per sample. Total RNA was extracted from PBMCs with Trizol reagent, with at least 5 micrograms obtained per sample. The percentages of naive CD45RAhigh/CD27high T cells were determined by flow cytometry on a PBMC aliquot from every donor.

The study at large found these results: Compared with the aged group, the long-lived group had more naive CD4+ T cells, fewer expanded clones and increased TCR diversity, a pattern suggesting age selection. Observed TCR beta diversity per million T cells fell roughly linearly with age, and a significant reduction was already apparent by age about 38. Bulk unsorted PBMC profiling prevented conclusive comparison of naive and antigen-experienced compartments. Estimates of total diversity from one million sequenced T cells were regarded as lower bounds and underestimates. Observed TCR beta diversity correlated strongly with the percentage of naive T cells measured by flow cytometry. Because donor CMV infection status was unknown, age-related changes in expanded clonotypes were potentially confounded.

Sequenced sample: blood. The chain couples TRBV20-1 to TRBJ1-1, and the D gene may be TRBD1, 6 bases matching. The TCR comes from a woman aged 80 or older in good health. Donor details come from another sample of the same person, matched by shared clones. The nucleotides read TGCAGTGCTAGAGATCCAAGGACAGCAGTTGAAGCTTTCTTT. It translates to CSARDPRTAVEAFF.